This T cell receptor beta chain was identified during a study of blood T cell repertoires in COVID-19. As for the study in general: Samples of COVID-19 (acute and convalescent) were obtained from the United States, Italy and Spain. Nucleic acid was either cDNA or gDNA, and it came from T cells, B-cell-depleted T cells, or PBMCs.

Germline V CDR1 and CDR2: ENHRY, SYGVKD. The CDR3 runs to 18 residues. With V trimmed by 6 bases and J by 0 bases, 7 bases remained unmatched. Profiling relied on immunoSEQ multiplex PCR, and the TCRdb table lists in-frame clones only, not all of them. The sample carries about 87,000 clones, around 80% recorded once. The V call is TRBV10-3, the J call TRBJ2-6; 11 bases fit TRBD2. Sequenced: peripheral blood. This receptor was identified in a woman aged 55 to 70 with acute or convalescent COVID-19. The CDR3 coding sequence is TGTGCCATCAGCCCCGGGACTAGCGGATTCTCTGGGGCCAACGTCCTGACTTTC. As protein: CAISPGTSGFSGANVLTF.